The clone carrying this T cell receptor beta chain has only one observation. The antigen is not known. This sample was included in a study of PD-L1 blockade in urothelial cancer. The overall study: At some point between 2013 and 2014 therapy began: atezolizumab 1,200 mg intravenously every 3 weeks. Blood drawn 3 weeks (second dose) and 6 weeks after treatment start was analyzed. Male sex and bladder-origin urothelial cancer characterized about 90% of the roughly 29 patients.

Study results and limitations: Pretreatment TCR clonality in blood, when below the median, was predictive of better survival.

Only in-frame clones appear in the TCRdb table, and some are missing; sequencing was by immunoSEQ multiplex PCR. The sample includes some 45,000 clones, approximately 89% seen only once; the top ten take around 3.9%. The germline CDR1 and CDR2 sequences are SGHTA and FQGNSA. V gave up 5 bases and J gave up 15 bases; unmatched junction bases: 10. The CDR3 sequence is 12 residues long. This chain links TRBV7-2 with TRBJ2-1; 7 bases align to TRBD2. The sequences come from PBMCs, collected around atezolizumab (anti-PD-L1) treatment. This TCR was recovered from an elderly man with urothelial cancer. The CDR3: CASSPSSGWLFF. The DNA of the CDR3 is TGTGCCAGCAGCCCAAGTAGCGGGTGGCTGTTCTTC.